This TCR beta chain was found in a study of blood T cell repertoires in COVID-19. The germline gives CDR1 PRHDT, CDR2 FYEKMQ (reference sequence). The CDR3 contains 17 residues. V gave up 3 bases and J gave up 4 bases; unmatched junction bases: 9. Sequencing was performed with immunoSEQ multiplex PCR; in TCRdb, only in-frame clones are kept and a portion is missing. The repertoire has over 150,000 clones, approximately 85% of them found once; the top ten carry 6.2%. The rearrangement links TRBV13 to TRBJ1-6, with 7 nucleotides matching TRBD1. The clonotype was recovered from a man aged 35-49 years who had recovered from COVID-19. The sequenced sample was PBMCs or T cells enriched from blood (not recorded which). Here the CDR3 DNA reads TGTGCCAGCAGCTTTGTGGGACAGATGATTTATAATTCACCCCTCCACTTT. It yields the protein CASSFVGQMIYNSPLHF.